Shown below are 16 T cell receptor beta chains from a single sample sequenced in a study of patients and donors after allogeneic stem cell transplantation (dated by TCRdb to 2019 to 2021). The library was generated by RT-PCR. Sequencing instrument: NextSeq 550. Clones were called with MiXCR by TCRdb after fastp trimmed the public reads at Q25, and only in-frame beta chains were retained. Each CDR3 protein appears once, grouped with its most common genes and DNA. The sample data list roughly 200,000 distinct CDR3 sequences, and roughly 38% of these were observed just once. The ten largest clones capture approximately 10% of the sample. The sample comprised blood, either unsorted or a sorted T cell fraction (not recorded which). Receptors were obtained from a human donor who was either an allogeneic HSCT recipient or a stem cell or donor lymphocyte infusion donor (not recorded which). It is not recorded whose cells these are; they may come from a transplant donor.

This clonotype was seen a few times. The gene calls are TRBV20-1 and TRBJ2-3; TRBD1 agrees at 9 bases. Germline loops: CDR1 DFQATT, CDR2 SNEGSKA (reference sequence). V shed 3 bases and J 4 bases; nucleotides not matched to a gene: 20. This CDR3 comprises 19 residues. This CDR3 reads CSARSLDRGLSHVPDTQYF. CDR3 in DNA: TGCAGTGCTAGGAGCCTGGACAGGGGCCTCTCTCATGTGCCAGATACGCAGTATTTT.

The rearrangement joins TRBV5-1 to TRBJ2-5; D unclear. This CDR3 has 13 residues. Germline assignment: CDR1 SGHRS and CDR2 YFSETQ. Trimming pared 2 bases from V and 2 bases from J, leaving 7 bases between. Written as DNA, the CDR3 is TGCGCCAGCAGCTTCAACGGGCAAGAGACCCAGTACTTC. Translation: CASSFNGQETQYF. Full variable domain (outside the CDR3, taken from reference TRBV5-1 and TRBJ2-5): KAGVTQTPRYLIKTRGQQVTLSCSPISGHRSVSWYQQTPGQGLQFLFEYFSETQRNKGNFPGRFSGRQFSNSRSEMNVSTLELGDSALYLCASSFNGQETQYFGPGTRLLVL.

This rearrangement joins TRBV4-2 to TRBJ2-5, with D tentatively TRBD1 (5 bases). The CDR3 sequence is 18 residues long. Trimming removed 0 bases from V and 2 bases from J, with 19 bases in between. Germline CDR1 reads LGHNA; CDR2 reads YNFKEQ. The CDR3 sequence is CASSQEWAGVDRQETQYF. The CDR3, as DNA: TGTGCCAGCAGCCAAGAGTGGGCCGGAGTCGACAGACAAGAGACCCAGTACTTC.

V and J are TRBV7-6 and TRBJ2-1, with no clear D. CDR3 length equals 15 residues. V shed 7 bases and J shed 6 bases, with 19 bases lying between them. Looked up from germline, CDR1 is SGHVS and CDR2 is FNYEAQ. CDR3 bases: TGTGCCAGCACCTCTGCGAATTGGGTCTCCAATGAGCAGTTCTTC. Protein product: CASTSANWVSNEQFF.

This clonotype was counted only a few times. In DNA form, the CDR3 reads TGCAGCCTGAGGACAGCGGGAGAGACCCAGTACTTC. The encoded protein is CSLRTAGETQYF. The V gene is TRBV29-1, the J gene TRBJ2-5; either TRBD1 or TRBD2 may fit D (6 bases each). V was shortened by 8 bases and J by 4 bases, with 14 bases between the two germline ends. Germline V gives CDR1 SQVTM, CDR2 ANQGSEA. This CDR3 is 12 amino acids long.

There are a few counts of this clonotype. The chain joins TRBV28 to TRBJ1-2; a possible D gene is TRBD1 (5 bases). Trimming removed 5 bases at V and 5 bases at J, with 18 bases between. This CDR3 has 15 amino acids. CDR1 is MDHEN and CDR2 is SYDVKM in the germline V gene. CDR3 in amino acids: CASSLWEGSGYGYTF. CDR3 bases: TGTGCCAGCAGTCTCTGGGAGGGGTCAGGATATGGCTACACCTTC.

This clonotype has just a few counts. The chain is built from TRBV18 and TRBJ1-5; perhaps TRBD1 as D (5 bases). Trimming took 3 bases from V and 0 from J, leaving 12 bases between them. Germline V gene data show CDR1 as KGHSH and CDR2 as LQKENI. The CDR3 is 16 amino acids. The CDR3: CASSPFRDFSNQPQHF. The DNA for the CDR3 is TGTGCCAGCTCACCCTTCCGGGACTTTAGCAATCAGCCCCAGCATTTT.

There are a few counts of this clonotype. This chain connects TRBV2 to TRBJ1-5; D is possibly TRBD1 (6 bases). V was shortened by 6 bases and J by 3 bases, with 15 bases between the two germline ends. The CDR3 loop spans 15 amino acids. In germline, CDR1 is SNHLY, CDR2 FYNNEI. CDR3 in DNA: TGTGCCAGCAGGCAGGACAGCCCATTCAATCAGCCCCAGCATTTT. Its protein product is CASRQDSPFNQPQHF. The variable domain in full, with the rest retrieved from reference TRBV2 and TRBJ1-5, is EPEVTQTPSHQVTQMGQEVILRCVPISNHLYFYWYRQILGQKVEFLVSFYNNEISEKSEIFDDQFSVERPDGSNFTLKIRSTKLEDSAMYFCASRQDSPFNQPQHFGDGTRLSIL.

The J gene is TRBJ1-5, the V gene TRBV28; no reliable D call. CDR1 and CDR2 from the germline V gene are MDHEN and SYDVKM. The CDR3 spans 13 residues. V was shortened by 1 base and J by 7 bases, with 8 bases between the two germline ends. The CDR3 DNA sequence: TGTGCCAGCAGTTTATTAGGCCAACAGCCCCAGCATTTT. Residues: CASSLLGQQPQHF.

The table lists this clonotype with a few counts. The chain employs TRBV18 and TRBJ1-1; D not certain. The germline V and J ends were trimmed by 2 bases and 7 bases, with 14 bases remaining between them. The germline V gene has CDR1 KGHSH and CDR2 LQKENI. The CDR3 is made up of 14 amino acids. Written as DNA, the CDR3 is TGTGCCAGCTCACCATACGGACGGCCTATTGAAGCTTTCTTT. This gives the protein CASSPYGRPIEAFF.

The DNA of the CDR3 is TGTGCCAGCGGGTTAGACGCCGCCTACGAGCAGTACTTC. This gives the protein CASGLDAAYEQYF. The V gene is TRBV12-3 or TRBV12-4, the J gene TRBJ2-7; D is undetermined. The V and J ends lost 8 bases and 2 bases respectively, with 13 bases between them. The CDR3 length is 13 residues.

This clonotype has just a few counts. The chain couples TRBV24-1 to TRBJ2-1; 9 bases fit TRBD1. From germline, CDR1 is KGHDR and CDR2 SFDVKD. Trimming cost V 4 bases and J 7 bases; bases outside gene matches: 7. The CDR3 totals 15 residues. The CDR3 region is CATSDSGTGRNEQFF. The CDR3 nucleotides read TGTGCCACCAGTGACTCCGGGACAGGGAGGAATGAGCAGTTCTTC.

J is TRBJ2-6 and V is TRBV6-5, with TRBD1 matching over 10 bases. This CDR3 is built from 19 residues. With V trimmed by 0 bases and J by 0 bases, 5 bases remained unmatched. CDR1 is MNHEY and CDR2 is SVGAGI in the germline V gene. CDR3 protein: CASSYSGQGKFSGANVLTF. DNA for the CDR3: TGTGCCAGCAGTTACTCGGGACAGGGGAAATTCTCTGGGGCCAACGTCCTGACTTTC.

The genes are TRBV20-1 and TRBJ1-5; D possibly corresponds to TRBD1 (6 bases). The germline V and J ends were trimmed by 3 bases and 7 bases, with 10 bases remaining between them. The CDR3 covers 12 residues. CDR1 is DFQATT, CDR2 SNEGSKA, per germline (reference sequence). The CDR3 DNA reads TGCAGTGCTAGTTCAGGGGAACAGCCCCAGCATTTT. It translates to CSASSGEQPQHF.

The sample holds a few counts of this clonotype. This sequence joins TRBV7-2 and TRBJ1-5; D gene unclear. Germline CDR1 and CDR2: SGHTA and FQGNSA. V lost 1 base and J lost 7, with 14 bases in between. The CDR3 spans 15 residues. This chain's CDR3 is CASSLGGDLGQPQHF. In DNA, the CDR3 is TGTGCCAGCAGCTTAGGAGGAGATCTGGGGCAGCCCCAGCATTTT. Full variable domain (remainder filled in from reference TRBV7-2 and TRBJ1-5): GAGVSQSPSNKVTEKGKDVELRCDPISGHTALYWYRQSLGQGLEFLIYFQGNSAPDKSGLPSDRFSAERTGGSVSTLTIQRTQQEDSAVYLCASSLGGDLGQPQHFGDGTRLSIL.

In its sample, this clonotype was seen once. The CDR3 DNA reads TGTGCCATCAAAGGACTAGCGGCAGATACGCAGTATTTT. This encodes CAIKGLAADTQYF. The chain links TRBV10-3 to TRBJ2-3, with 10 positions matching TRBD2. The V segment lost 7 bases and the J segment 4 bases; nucleotides outside the gene matches: 2. The CDR3 runs 13 residues. Germline CDR1 and CDR2: ENHRY and SYGVKD.